The 26 T cell receptor beta chains below come from one sample, sequenced in a study of beta chain features in type 1 diabetes. Expressed TCRB transcripts were sequenced after all isolated RNA was converted to cDNA. TCRdb's table, derived via immunoSEQ multiplex PCR, lists solely in-frame clones and lacks some. The profile shows a few hundred thousand clones, 16% of them singletons. Study-level results: In all four CD4+ subsets, TCRB CDR3 length was significantly, moderately reduced in type 1 diabetes.

Their antigens remain unidentified. The material sequenced was naive CD4+ T cells from blood. The receptors stem from a man under 40 with type 1 diabetes.

This clone showed up just a few times. In the same sample, other DNA sequences code for this CDR3. The gene calls are TRBV7-2 and TRBJ2-3; D not resolved. Germline CDR1 and CDR2: SGHTA and FQGNSA. The CDR3 covers 12 residues. Trimming shortened V by 8 bases and J by 1 base, and 7 bases separated the two germline ends. CDR3 sequence: CASRQGTDTQYF. In nucleotides, the CDR3 is TGTGCCAGCCGGCAAGGCACAGATACGCAGTATTTT.

This clone was observed a handful of times. The CDR3 spells CSVQAGNYGYTF. CDR3 coding DNA: TGCAGCGTTCAAGCCGGGAACTATGGCTACACCTTC. The chain has TRBV29-1 and TRBJ1-2; no reliable D call. The V and J ends lost 5 bases and 2 bases respectively, with 9 bases between them. From germline, CDR1 is SQVTM and CDR2 ANQGSEA. This CDR3 comprises 12 residues.

This rearrangement joins TRBV4-2 to TRBJ2-1; tentatively, D is TRBD1 (5 bases). Germline loops: CDR1 LGHNA, CDR2 YNFKEQ. The ends were cut back, 5 bases at V and 7 bases at J, with 15 bases in the middle. This CDR3 is 14 amino acids long. The CDR3 protein is CASSSLGARNEQFF. The CDR3 nucleotides read TGTGCCAGCAGCTCTCTAGGGGCTCGGAATGAGCAGTTCTTC.

In this sample, this clone turned up a few times. V is TRBV2 and J is TRBJ2-7; D may match TRBD1 or TRBD2 (5 bases each). V was shortened by 5 bases and J by 3 bases, with 26 bases between the two germline ends. CDR3 length: 18 amino acids. CDR1 SNHLY and CDR2 FYNNEI come from the germline V gene. In nucleotides, the CDR3 is TGTGCCAGCAGTTCCCGCAAAGTATCCGGGACGGTTTTCTACGAGCAGTACTTC. This codes for CASSSRKVSGTVFYEQYF.

This clone was observed a few times. The V gene is TRBV4-1, the J gene TRBJ2-1, with 13 bases that match TRBD2. V was clipped by 2 bases and J by 6 bases; unmatched bases: 1. The CDR3 is 15 amino acids. CDR1 and CDR2 (germline): MGHRA, YSYEKL. CDR3: CASSQRTSGSNEQFF. In DNA form, the CDR3 reads TGCGCCAGCAGCCAACGGACTAGCGGGAGCAATGAGCAGTTCTTC.

This sequence joins TRBV29-1 and TRBJ2-5; 10 bases fit TRBD1. Per germline, CDR1 SQVTM and CDR2 ANQGSEA. V shed 5 bases, J shed 3 bases, and the junction held 3 bases outside the gene matches. The CDR3 has 13 residues. The DNA of the CDR3 is TGCAGCGTTCGGACAGGGGGAGAAGAGACCCAGTACTTC. Protein sequence: CSVRTGGEETQYF. Using reference TRBV29-1 and TRBJ2-5 for the parts outside the CDR3, the full variable domain is SAVISQKPSRDICQRGTSLTIQCQVDSQVTMMFWYRQQPGQSLTLIATANQGSEATYESGFVIDKFPISRPNLTFSTLTVSNMSPEDSSIYLCSVRTGGEETQYFGPGTRLLVL.

This clone was counted a few times. V is TRBV29-1 and J is TRBJ2-2; D might be TRBD1 or TRBD2, each matching 5 bases. The CDR3 consists of 16 residues. Germline loops: CDR1 SQVTM, CDR2 ANQGSEA. V lost 3 bases to trimming and J lost 1 base, with 15 bases between them. The CDR3 is CSVDTGTQRNTGELFF. The CDR3 DNA reads TGCAGCGTTGACACCGGGACGCAGAGGAACACCGGGGAGCTGTTTTTT.

This clone was seen a few times. The chain recombines TRBV7-9 with TRBJ2-1; TRBD2 might be the D (6 bases). The germline V gene encodes CDR1 SEHNR and CDR2 FQNEAQ (reference sequence). Trimming removed 3 bases at V and 12 bases at J, with 15 bases between. CDR3 length: 13 residues. CDR3 DNA sequence: TGTGCCAGCAGCTTGGGGGGAGAAGCGTCGCAGTTCTTC. Translated: CASSLGGEASQFF.

This clone was seen only a few times. The chain uses TRBV7-2 and TRBJ2-5, with D possibly TRBD1 on 5 matching bases. Trimming shortened V by 2 bases and J by 2 bases, and 6 bases separated the two germline ends. The V gene's germline CDR1 is SGHTA and CDR2 FQGNSA. The CDR3 covers 13 residues. In DNA form, the CDR3 reads TGTGCCAGCAGCTTAAACAGGCAAGAGACCCAGTACTTC. It translates to CASSLNRQETQYF.

This clone was seen a few times. The chain carries TRBV7-2 and TRBJ2-3, with no clear D. CDR1 and CDR2 (germline): SGHTA, FQGNSA. The CDR3 is 13 amino acids. V gave up 3 bases and J gave up 6 bases, with 10 bases separating them. The CDR3 DNA is TGTGCCAGCAGCTTGGCTGGATACGATACGCAGTATTTT. The encoded protein is CASSLAGYDTQYF.

The chain carries TRBV28 and TRBJ2-6; D is possibly TRBD2 (5 bases). The germline V and J ends were trimmed by 8 bases and 0 bases, with 17 bases remaining between them. Germline-derived CDR1 and CDR2 are MDHEN and SYDVKM. CDR3 length: 17 amino acids. In DNA form, the CDR3 reads TGTGCCAGCTCCCCCCCGGGATGGAACTCTGGGGCCAACGTCCTGACTTTC. Amino acids: CASSPPGWNSGANVLTF.

In its sample, this clone was seen a few times. This sample also contains other DNA sequences that code for the same CDR3. This chain joins TRBV30 and TRBJ1-1; 7 positions match TRBD1. The CDR3 runs 13 residues. The V gene's germline CDR1 is GTSNPN and CDR2 SVGIG (reference sequence). The V gene end was trimmed by 2 bases and the J gene end by 1 base; junction bases not matched to a gene: 1. The CDR3 bases are TGTGCCTGGAGTCGACAGGGGAACACTGAAGCTTTCTTT. Translating it yields CAWSRQGNTEAFF.

This clone occurred a few times. The CDR3 DNA is TGTGCCAGCAGCCGAGACCAGAGCTCCTACAATGAGCAGTTCTTC. Its protein is CASSRDQSSYNEQFF. The chain is built from TRBV13 and TRBJ2-1; D is uncertain. The CDR3 extends over 15 amino acids. The V and J ends lost 5 bases and 0 bases respectively, with 11 bases between them. The germline CDR1 and CDR2 sequences are PRHDT and FYEKMQ (reference sequence). The whole variable domain, filled in from reference TRBV13 and TRBJ2-1, reads AAGVIQSPRHLIKEKRETATLKCYPIPRHDTVYWYQQGPGQDPQFLISFYEKMQSDKGSIPDRFSAQQFSDYHSELNMSSLELGDSALYFCASSRDQSSYNEQFFGPGTRLTVL.

A few counts support this clone. V and J are TRBV18 and TRBJ2-5; TRBD1 agrees at 7 bases. Germline values: CDR1 KGHSH, CDR2 LQKENI. The CDR3 is 15 amino acids. The trim removed 3 bases at V and 2 bases at J, leaving 6 bases unmatched. The DNA for the CDR3 is TGTGCCAGCTCACCTGTGAAGGGGGCACAAGAGACCCAGTACTTC. Translating gives CASSPVKGAQETQYF.

This clone was found a few times. The genes are TRBV5-4 and TRBJ2-3; D is tentatively TRBD1 or TRBD2 (5 bases each). There are 16 residues in the CDR3. CDR1 is SGHNT, CDR2 YYREEE, per germline (reference sequence). V lost 4 bases, J lost 4 bases, and 19 bases lay in between. The chain's CDR3 is CASSPGLDRRADTQYF. The CDR3 DNA follows: TGTGCCAGCAGCCCCGGACTCGATCGCAGGGCAGATACGCAGTATTTT.

The chain links TRBV5-1 to TRBJ2-1, with a tentative D call TRBD1 (6 bases). Germline V CDR1 and CDR2: SGHRS, YFSETQ. The CDR3 is 15 residues long. The V end was cut by 0 bases, the J end by 7 bases, with 14 bases between. The CDR3 sequence: CASSLVDSVLNEQFF. The CDR3 DNA reads as TGCGCCAGCAGCTTGGTGGACAGCGTTCTGAATGAGCAGTTCTTC.

This clone has just a few counts. The chain recombines TRBV29-1 with TRBJ1-4; D gene uncertain. Germline lookup yields CDR1 SQVTM and CDR2 ANQGSEA. CDR3 length: 13 residues. Trimming removed 7 bases from V and 4 bases from J, with 13 bases in between. CDR3 sequence reads: CSAQGRGNEKLFF. CDR3 DNA: TGCAGCGCCCAAGGGCGCGGTAATGAAAAACTGTTTTTT.

This clone was seen more than once but under ten times. For the CDR3, the DNA is TGCAGCGCCTTGGGGGGACAGGTTGACTATGGCTACACCTTC. Translated: CSALGGQVDYGYTF. The gene calls are TRBV29-1 and TRBJ1-2; 8 bases map to TRBD1. With V trimmed by 7 bases and J by 3 bases, 10 bases remained unmatched. The CDR3 length is 14 residues. The V gene's germline CDR1 is SQVTM and CDR2 ANQGSEA.

This clone was seen at least ten times. An end of the junction differs from the germline gene, which may be a read error. This sequence joins TRBV2 and TRBJ2-4; D assignment may be TRBD1 or TRBD2 (5 bases each). In germline, CDR1 is SNHLY, CDR2 FYNNEI. The CDR3 spans 13 residues. In DNA form, the CDR3 reads TGTGCCAGCAGTGAGGTACAGGACTTCCTGGAAAACTTC. It codes for CASSEVQDFLENF.

This clone was picked up a small number of times. The V call is TRBV25-1, the J call TRBJ1-2; 8 positions agree with TRBD1. The CDR3 length is 13 residues. V trimming: 5 bases; J trimming: 8 bases; junction bases outside the gene matches: 7. Per germline, CDR1 MGHDK and CDR2 SYGVNS. Here the CDR3 DNA reads TGTGCCAGCAGTCTGACAGGGGTAGAAGGCTACACCTTC. This translates into CASSLTGVEGYTF.

This clone has just a few counts. The chain carries TRBV21-1 and TRBJ2-5; the table's D call, TRBD2, has no DNA check behind it. TRBV21-1 is marked as a pseudogene. The CDR3 has 16 amino acids. CDR3 coding DNA: TGTGCCAGCGGACATAGGAGGACTAGCGGCCAAGAGACCCAGTACTTC. It codes for CASGHRRTSGQETQYF.

This clone was detected only a few times. The chain joins TRBV2 to TRBJ2-6; D ambiguous. V was cut by 5 bases and J by 0 bases, with 8 bases left in between. Germline CDR1 is SNHLY and CDR2 is FYNNEI. The CDR3 runs 15 residues. DNA of the CDR3: TGTGCCAGCAGTTTAGAAAGCTCTGGGGCCAACGTCCTGACTTTC. Translation gives CASSLESSGANVLTF.

The chain couples TRBV15 to TRBJ2-1; D is possibly TRBD2 (5 bases). The CDR3 loop spans 18 amino acids. The germline V gene encodes CDR1 LNHNV and CDR2 YYDKDF (reference sequence). V lost 0 bases to trimming and J lost 1 base, with 16 bases between them. CDR3: CATSRESGFSSSYNEQFF. The CDR3 DNA sequence: TGTGCCACCAGCAGAGAGTCGGGGTTTAGTTCGTCCTACAATGAGCAGTTCTTC. The full variable domain, its missing parts supplied by reference TRBV15 and TRBJ2-1, is DAMVIQNPRYQVTQFGKPVTLSCSQTLNHNVMYWYQQKSSQAPKLLFHYYDKDFNNEADTPDNFQSRRPNTSFCFLDIRSPGLGDTAMYLCATSRESGFSSSYNEQFFGPGTRLTVL.

The chain has TRBV6-5 and TRBJ1-2, with D hard to call. The CDR3 is made up of 15 amino acids. Trimming stripped 0 bases from V and 4 bases from J, with 12 bases between. CDR1 is MNHEY and CDR2 is SVGAGI in the germline V gene. The CDR3: CASSYSSHEGYGYTF. CDR3 nucleotide sequence: TGTGCCAGCAGTTACTCGTCCCACGAGGGCTATGGCTACACCTTC.

This clone was detected only a few times. This chain connects TRBV27 to TRBJ1-2; D may be TRBD1 (5 bases). Germline V gene lookup returns CDR1 MNHEY and CDR2 SMNVEV (reference sequence). The CDR3 runs 13 residues. The germline V and J ends were trimmed by 6 bases and 6 bases, with 14 bases remaining between them. The CDR3 DNA is TGTGCCAGCAGAAGAAGGGGCGTCGATGGCTACACCTTC. Translating gives CASRRRGVDGYTF.

The genes are TRBV9 and TRBJ2-5, with 9 bases that match TRBD1. This CDR3 spans 15 amino acids. Germline CDR1 reads SGDLS; CDR2 reads YYNGEE. Losses at the gene ends were 0 bases for V and 5 bases for J; bases not matched to a gene: 5. The CDR3 spells CASSVGTGEEETQYF. DNA of the CDR3: TGTGCCAGCAGCGTAGGGACAGGGGAGGAGGAGACCCAGTACTTC. Drawing the rest from reference TRBV9 and TRBJ2-5, the complete variable domain is DSGVTQTPKHLITATGQRVTLRCSPRSGDLSVYWYQQSLDQGLQFLIQYYNGEERAKGNILERFSAQQFPDLHSELNLSSLELGDSALYFCASSVGTGEEETQYFGPGTRLLVL.